A single sample is the source of the 19 T cell receptor beta chains below, sequenced in a study of liver allograft versus peripheral blood T cells. Overall study context: In transplanted livers, T cell receptor repertoires were compared with those found in the recipients' peripheral blood.

TCRdb reanalysed the reads using MiXCR and keeps one entry per CDR3 protein. This sample yields about 6,500 distinct CDR3 sequences, of which 15% to 20% are seen a single time; 58% belongs to the top ten. Receptor source: a human patient who had a liver transplant. The graft donor may have contributed some T cells.

This clonotype was detected many times. The rearrangement links TRBV6-2 or TRBV6-3 to TRBJ2-1, with D possibly matching TRBD1 (6 bases). The CDR3 runs 13 residues. V lost 5 bases, J lost 5 bases, and 10 bases lay in between. The germline V gene encodes CDR1 MNHEY and CDR2 SVGEGT. The CDR3 region has the DNA TGTGCCAGCAGTCTTCGGACAGACAATGAGCAGTTCTTC. Amino acid sequence: CASSLRTDNEQFF.

This clonotype has only a few counts. The chain employs TRBV7-9 and TRBJ2-2, with TRBD1 matching 7 bases. Trimming took 5 bases from V and 0 from J; bases not matched to a gene: 9. The CDR3 consists of 17 residues. Germline CDR1 SEHNR, CDR2 FQNEAQ (reference sequence). CDR3 in amino acids: CASSPVSGTANTGELFF. Written as DNA, the CDR3 is TGTGCCAGCAGCCCGGTCTCGGGGACAGCGAACACCGGGGAGCTGTTTTTT.

In regard to this clonotype: A read error is possible here, since a much larger clone lies one base away. The J gene is TRBJ1-5, the V gene TRBV6-1; D gene ambiguous. CDR1 and CDR2 (germline): MNHNS, SASEGT. The CDR3 covers 15 residues. CDR3 bases: TGTGACAGCAGTGAAGCGACCGGGCGCAATCAGCCCCAGCATTTT. This codes for CDSSEATGRNQPQHF.

This clonotype ranks as medium-sized. Here the CDR3 DNA reads TGTGCCAGCAGCGGAGGACCAGCCTATGGCTACACCTTC. It yields the protein CASSGGPAYGYTF. This rearrangement joins TRBV13 to TRBJ1-2; D is ambiguous. Germline assignment: CDR1 PRHDT and CDR2 FYEKMQ (reference sequence). The CDR3 is made up of 13 amino acids. The V and J ends lost 5 bases and 4 bases respectively, with 11 bases between them.

This clonotype appeared many times. The rearrangement uses TRBV6-6 and TRBJ1-5; 10 nucleotides align to TRBD1. The CDR3 covers 15 residues. V was clipped by 7 bases and J by 7 bases; unmatched bases: 10. The germline CDR1 and CDR2 sequences are MNHNY and SVGAGI (reference sequence). This CDR3 reads CASKAGTGDSQPQHF. The DNA of the CDR3 is TGTGCCAGCAAGGCCGGGACAGGGGATAGCCAGCCCCAGCATTTT.

The chain employs TRBV12-3 or TRBV12-4 and TRBJ1-5; D uncertain. The CDR3 has 12 amino acids. V was shortened by 6 bases and J by 4 bases, with 7 bases between the two germline ends. The CDR3 is CASRLGNQPQHF. The DNA for the CDR3 is TGTGCCAGCAGACTTGGAAATCAGCCCCAGCATTTT.

This clonotype was detected ten times or more. V usage is TRBV27 and J usage is TRBJ1-1; weak D call: TRBD1 (5 bases). V lost 7 bases and J lost 5, with 17 bases in between. In germline, CDR1 is MNHEY, CDR2 SMNVEV (reference sequence). The CDR3 consists of 14 residues. CDR3 nucleotide sequence: TGTGCCAGCAACCTACGGGGGGTAGGGACTGAAGCTTTCTTT. It yields the protein CASNLRGVGTEAFF.

The chain uses TRBV20-1 and TRBJ1-1; 8 bases are a match to TRBD1. Germline values: CDR1 DFQATT, CDR2 SNEGSKA (reference sequence). The CDR3 is 14 residues long. Germline trimming cut 3 bases from V and 6 bases from J; bases unmatched to any gene: 9. The CDR3 DNA sequence: TGCAGTGCTAGGAAGGGGCAGGGGGCCTCTGAAGCTTTCTTT. Protein sequence: CSARKGQGASEAFF.

The chain recombines TRBV7-9 with TRBJ1-5, with unresolved D. V gave up 3 bases and J gave up 0 bases, with 15 bases separating them. CDR1 is SEHNR, CDR2 FQNEAQ, per germline (reference sequence). This CDR3 is built from 17 residues. The CDR3 bases are TGTGCCAGCAGCTTCTTCTACGGTGACTTTAGCAATCAGCCCCAGCATTTT. This sequence encodes CASSFFYGDFSNQPQHF.

The chain has TRBV7-2 and TRBJ2-7; 9 nucleotides match TRBD1. The CDR3 has 15 residues. V lost 5 bases to trimming and J lost 2 bases; unmatched junction nucleotides: 7. Germline V gene lookup returns CDR1 SGHTA and CDR2 FQGNSA. The CDR3 nucleotides read TGTGCCAGCAGCAAGGACAGGGGACCCACCTACGAGCAGTACTTC. It specifies CASSKDRGPTYEQYF.

This clonotype showed up many times. V and J are TRBV28 and TRBJ2-1; D is perhaps TRBD1 (6 bases). Trimming left V 7 bases short and J 0 bases short, with 16 bases between. Germline V gene sequence: CDR1 MDHEN, CDR2 SYDVKM. The CDR3 spans 16 residues. CDR3 bases: TGTGCCAGCACCATGGGACACCCCGGCTCCTACAATGAGCAGTTCTTC. This encodes CASTMGHPGSYNEQFF.

This clonotype has a handful of counts. This sequence joins TRBV27 and TRBJ1-2; possible D gene TRBD1, 5 bases. Germline V CDR1 and CDR2: MNHEY, SMNVEV (reference sequence). Trimming shortened V by 7 bases and J by 5 bases, and 20 bases separated the two germline ends. CDR3 length: 15 amino acids. Written as DNA, the CDR3 is TGTGCCAGCACCAGAGGTGGGCCGGGGGTATATGGCTACACCTTC. It specifies CASTRGGPGVYGYTF.

This clonotype is judged medium-sized. The chain carries TRBV7-2 and TRBJ1-1; tentatively, D is TRBD1 (6 bases). The germline V and J ends were trimmed by 6 bases and 5 bases, with 13 bases remaining between them. Per germline, CDR1 SGHTA and CDR2 FQGNSA. This CDR3 is built from 13 residues. Written as DNA, the CDR3 is TGTGCCAGCAGTCTAGGGGGGTGGACTGAAGCTTTCTTT. This gives the protein CASSLGGWTEAFF.

Ten or more counts support this clonotype. The V and J genes are TRBV19 and TRBJ1-4, with TRBD1 matching 9 bases. The CDR3 runs 14 residues. CDR1 is LNHDA, CDR2 SQIVND, per germline (reference sequence). After removal of 3 bases from V and 7 bases from J, the junction contained 3 bases not matched to a gene. The CDR3 loop reads CASSIGQGFEKLFF. The CDR3 region has the DNA TGTGCCAGTAGTATTGGACAGGGGTTTGAAAAACTGTTTTTT.

This clonotype has more than one count but fewer than ten. This rearrangement joins TRBV5-6 to TRBJ2-7; the D gene is possibly TRBD1 (6 bases). Germline V gene lookup returns CDR1 SGHDT and CDR2 YYEEEE. V was clipped by 4 bases and J by 3 bases, with 11 bases between them. The length of the CDR3 is 13 residues. CDR3 protein: CASSRTEIYEQYF. CDR3 nucleotides: TGTGCCAGCAGCAGGACAGAAATCTACGAGCAGTACTTC. The variable domain in full, completed from reference TRBV5-6 and TRBJ2-7, reads DAGVTQSPTHLIKTRGQQVTLRCSPKSGHDTVSWYQQALGQGPQFIFQYYEEEERQRGNFPDRFSGHQFPNYSSELNVNALLLGDSALYLCASSRTEIYEQYFGPGTRLTVT.

As regards this clonotype: One base away lies a much larger clone, so this may be a sequencing read error. This CDR3 is missing its conserved last phenylalanine or tryptophan, likely due to a read error. The V and J genes are TRBV27 and TRBJ2-3; D not resolved. This CDR3 is 14 amino acids long. V was trimmed by 2 bases and J by 4 bases, leaving 10 bases between them. Germline V gene data show CDR1 as MNHEY and CDR2 as SMNVEV (reference sequence). The CDR3 region has the DNA TGTGCCAGCAGTTTAAGGCAGAAACCAGATACGCAGTATTAT. It translates to CASSLRQKPDTQYY.

This clonotype is deemed medium-sized. This sequence joins TRBV27 and TRBJ1-6; D is unresolved. There are 15 residues in the CDR3. Germline CDR1 MNHEY, CDR2 SMNVEV (reference sequence). Trimming pared 6 bases from V and 8 bases from J, leaving 17 bases between. The CDR3 coding sequence is TGTGCCAGCAGACCAGGTTCCCCCTACGATTCACCCCTCCACTTT. Translation: CASRPGSPYDSPLHF.

This clonotype was recorded a few times. The rearrangement links TRBV7-9 to TRBJ1-1; D gene uncertain. CDR1 and CDR2 (germline): SEHNR, FQNEAQ (reference sequence). This CDR3 contains 12 residues. The V gene lost 3 bases and the J gene lost 5 bases, with 7 bases spanning the gap. CDR3 in amino acids: CASSFVGTEAFF. The CDR3 nucleotides are TGTGCCAGCAGCTTTGTCGGGACTGAAGCTTTCTTT. Full variable domain (outside the CDR3, taken from reference TRBV7-9 and TRBJ1-1): DTGVSQNPRHKITKRGQNVTFRCDPISEHNRLYWYRQTLGQGPEFLTYFQNEAQLEKSRLLSDRFSAERPKGSFSTLEIQRTEQGDSAMYLCASSFVGTEAFFGQGTRLTVV.

This clonotype has a count of ten or more. The gene calls are TRBV11-2 and TRBJ2-7; D gene unclear. The V end lost 5 bases, the J end lost 2 bases, and 7 bases lay between the germline ends. Germline CDR1 SGHAT, CDR2 FQNNGV. This CDR3 region has 12 residues. The CDR3 here is CASSDRAYEQYF. The CDR3 nucleotides read TGTGCCAGCAGCGATCGGGCCTACGAGCAGTACTTC.